The 23 T cell receptor beta chains given below trace back to one sample, sequenced in a study of T cells in Graves' hyperthyroidism and ophthalmopathy. TCR beta CDR3 sequences were amplified from RNA transcripts. An initial round of RT-PCR targeting the TCR CDR3 relied on the HTBI primer set. TCRdb analysed the multiplex PCR reads with MiXCR anew, one entry per CDR3 protein. Found here are 350,000 to 450,000 distinct CDR3 sequences, more than 12% of them singletons; the top ten hold 25% to 30%. Sequenced input: blood. Receptor source: a man aged 50-59 years with Graves' ophthalmopathy.

This clonotype came up many times. J is TRBJ1-2 and V is TRBV3-1; a possible D gene is TRBD1 (5 bases). CDR1 and CDR2 from the germline V gene are LGHDT and YNNKEL (reference sequence). V shed 1 base and J shed 8 bases, with 14 bases lying between them. The length of the CDR3 is 14 residues. CDR3 region: CASSQGMGVGGYTF. The CDR3 DNA follows: TGTGCCAGCAGCCAAGGGATGGGGGTCGGAGGCTACACCTTC.

This clonotype was counted many times. The V gene is TRBV6-1, the J gene TRBJ1-5, with TRBD1 identical over 7 bases. This CDR3 region has 13 residues. Trimming cost V 4 bases and J 4 bases; bases outside gene matches: 1. From germline, CDR1 is MNHNS and CDR2 SASEGT. The CDR3 DNA is TGTGCCAGCAGTGGGGGACAGAATCAGCCCCAGCATTTT. Protein sequence: CASSGGQNQPQHF.

This clonotype was counted many times. The chain uses TRBV30 and TRBJ2-3, with unresolved D. V was pared by 4 bases and J by 2 bases, with 10 bases between. CDR1 and CDR2 (germline): GTSNPN, SVGIG (reference sequence). The CDR3 extends over 13 amino acids. For the CDR3, the DNA is TGTGCCTGGACCGTGATGAACACAGATACGCAGTATTTT. Its protein is CAWTVMNTDTQYF.

This clonotype was counted ten times or more. The V and J genes are TRBV5-6 and TRBJ2-7; 8 bases are a match to TRBD2. Trimming took 6 bases from V and 7 from J; bases not matched to a gene: 15. The CDR3 extends over 15 amino acids. Germline values: CDR1 SGHDT, CDR2 YYEEEE. For the CDR3, the DNA is TGTGCCAGCATCTCTCTCCGGGAGGGCCTGGGGGAGCAGTACTTC. This encodes CASISLREGLGEQYF.

This clonotype was counted at least ten times. The V gene is TRBV30, the J gene TRBJ1-1; no firm D call. The CDR3 runs to 14 residues. Trimming took 2 bases from V and 7 from J, leaving 17 bases between them. CDR1 and CDR2 from the germline V gene are GTSNPN and SVGIG (reference sequence). The CDR3 region has the DNA TGTGCCTGGAGTCCTACCTCGACCCCGGGTGAAGCTTTCTTT. Translation: CAWSPTSTPGEAFF.

This clonotype was seen at least ten times. This chain uses TRBV3-1 with TRBJ2-1; 8 nucleotides agree with TRBD1. The germline CDR1 and CDR2 sequences are LGHDT and YNNKEL (reference sequence). The CDR3 sequence is 15 residues long. V dropped 2 bases and J dropped 6; count of bases not matched to a gene: 6. Here the CDR3 reads CASSQIDRGVNEQFF. CDR3 nucleotide sequence: TGTGCCAGCAGCCAAATCGACAGGGGAGTCAATGAGCAGTTCTTC.

This clonotype was observed at least ten times. The V gene is TRBV28, the J gene TRBJ1-2, with D maybe TRBD1 (6 bases). The V gene's germline CDR1 is MDHEN and CDR2 SYDVKM. This CDR3 region has 12 residues. V was shortened by 4 bases and J by 8 bases, with 11 bases between the two germline ends. In DNA, the CDR3 is TGTGCCAGCAGTTCAAACAGGGTAGGCTACACCTTC. Its protein is CASSSNRVGYTF.

This clonotype was seen ten or more times. This rearrangement joins TRBV11-2 to TRBJ2-1; tentatively, D is TRBD1 (7 bases). V was clipped by 6 bases and J by 4 bases, with 16 bases between them. The CDR3 runs to 15 residues. The germline gives CDR1 SGHAT, CDR2 FQNNGV. CDR3 coding DNA: TGTGCCAGCAGACGACTACAGGGGAGGTACAATGAGCAGTTCTTC. Translation: CASRRLQGRYNEQFF.

This clonotype appeared many times. This sequence joins TRBV6-1 and TRBJ1-1; tentative D call: TRBD1 (5 bases). The V gene lost 0 bases and the J gene lost 3 bases, with 11 bases spanning the gap. This CDR3 contains 15 residues. The germline V gene has CDR1 MNHNS and CDR2 SASEGT. The CDR3 bases are TGTGCCAGCAGTGAAGCGCCAGGGAGATACACTGAAGCTTTCTTT. Residues: CASSEAPGRYTEAFF.

This clonotype was counted ten times or more. This rearrangement joins TRBV6-1 to TRBJ2-7; TRBD1 matches at 7 bases. There are 13 residues in the CDR3. Trimming cost V 5 bases and J 6 bases; bases outside gene matches: 7. The germline CDR1 and CDR2 sequences are MNHNS and SASEGT. CDR3 loop: CASSPGTASEQYF. CDR3 DNA: TGTGCCAGCAGTCCCGGGACAGCGTCCGAGCAGTACTTC.

The chain is built from TRBV19 and TRBJ1-5; no clear D. Deletions cut 3 bases from V and 3 bases from J, with 24 bases between. The germline V gene has CDR1 LNHDA and CDR2 SQIVND (reference sequence). The CDR3 spans 19 residues. The CDR3 sequence: CASSITNTPSILLNQPQHF. The CDR3 DNA is TGTGCCAGTAGTATTACTAACACACCCTCGATTCTCCTCAATCAGCCCCAGCATTTT.

CDR3 region: CASSIDFRVEQYF. CDR3 bases: TGTGCCAGTAGTATAGATTTCCGGGTTGAGCAGTACTTC. This rearrangement joins TRBV19 to TRBJ2-7; the D is unclear. Germline lookup yields CDR1 LNHDA and CDR2 SQIVND (reference sequence). Trimming took 0 bases from V and 7 from J, leaving 10 bases between them. The CDR3 is 13 residues long.

The J gene is TRBJ2-7, the V gene TRBV10-3; D tentatively reads TRBD1 or TRBD2 (5 bases each). The V end was cut by 10 bases, the J end by 0 bases, with 16 bases between. Germline values: CDR1 ENHRY, CDR2 SYGVKD. CDR3 length: 14 residues. The CDR3 spells CASRDLYSSYEQYF. The CDR3 bases are TGTGCCAGCAGGGACCTATATAGCTCCTACGAGCAGTACTTC.

This clonotype was seen ten or more times. V and J are TRBV2 and TRBJ2-3; D is ambiguous. Germline V gene lookup returns CDR1 SNHLY and CDR2 FYNNEI. The CDR3 contains 11 residues. Trimming stripped 3 bases from V and 13 bases from J, with 11 bases between. The CDR3 DNA follows: TGTGCCAGCAGTGATGGGCTTGTGGAGTATTTT. Its protein is CASSDGLVEYF.

This clonotype was observed many times. This chain joins TRBV30 and TRBJ2-5; 12 bases map to TRBD2. The V gene end was trimmed by 0 bases and the J gene end by 5 bases; junction bases not matched to a gene: 1. This CDR3 comprises 14 residues. Germline V lookup: CDR1 GTSNPN, CDR2 SVGIG (reference sequence). This CDR3 is CAWSVLAGGETQYF. The CDR3, as DNA: TGTGCCTGGAGTGTGCTAGCGGGAGGGGAGACCCAGTACTTC.

Comments on this clonotype: The junction differs from germline at one of its ends, possibly a read error. The V gene is TRBV14, the J gene TRBJ2-6; 7 bases line up with TRBD2. Germline V gene sequence: CDR1 SGHDN, CDR2 FVKESK. CDR3 length equals 16 residues. CDR3 sequence reads: CASSHLAASGANVLTF. DNA of the CDR3: TGTGCCAGCAGCCATCTAGCGGCTTCTGGAGCCAACGTCCTGACTTTC.

At least ten counts were recorded for this clonotype. The chain has TRBV18 and TRBJ2-1; TRBD1 matches at 10 bases. The trim removed 6 bases at V and 0 bases at J, leaving 8 bases unmatched. Germline loops: CDR1 KGHSH, CDR2 LQKENI. The CDR3 consists of 17 residues. DNA for the CDR3: TGTGCCAGCTCCCGAGACAGGGGGCTCAGCTCCTACAATGAGCAGTTCTTC. It yields the protein CASSRDRGLSSYNEQFF.

The table lists this clonotype with many counts. The chain carries TRBV30 and TRBJ2-5; 7 nucleotides match TRBD2. V shed 8 bases and J 5 bases; nucleotides not matched to a gene: 5. The length of the CDR3 is 11 residues. Germline-derived CDR1 and CDR2 are GTSNPN and SVGIG (reference sequence). The CDR3 loop is CASGVGETQYF. The CDR3 nucleotides read TGTGCCAGCGGGGTCGGGGAGACCCAGTACTTC.

This clonotype was observed many times. CDR3 region: CASSLFRGELFF. The CDR3 DNA reads TGTGCCAGCAGTTTGTTTCGTGGGGAGCTGTTTTTT. The chain links TRBV28 to TRBJ2-2, with D uncertain. Per germline, CDR1 MDHEN and CDR2 SYDVKM. The CDR3 has 12 residues. The V gene lost 3 bases and the J gene lost 8 bases, with 7 bases spanning the gap.

This clonotype was counted a few times. The chain combines TRBV15 with TRBJ2-5; the match to TRBD2 covers 11 bases. Germline V lookup: CDR1 LNHNV, CDR2 YYDKDF (reference sequence). The ends lost 5 bases at V and 3 bases at J; junction bases unmatched: 5. This CDR3 is 15 amino acids long. In nucleotides, the CDR3 is TGTGCCACCAGCTGGGGACTAGCGGCAAAAGAGACCCAGTACTTC. It translates to CATSWGLAAKETQYF.

This clonotype was recorded many times. V gene TRBV27 combines with J gene TRBJ2-7; 8 nucleotides line up with TRBD2. There are 14 residues in the CDR3. Germline loops: CDR1 MNHEY, CDR2 SMNVEV (reference sequence). The V segment lost 7 bases and the J segment 0 bases; nucleotides outside the gene matches: 5. Here the CDR3 reads CASMRSGSSYEQYF. In nucleotides, the CDR3 is TGTGCCAGCATGAGGAGCGGGAGCTCCTACGAGCAGTACTTC.

This clonotype has a count of ten or more. This chain uses TRBV30 with TRBJ1-1, with D possibly TRBD1 on 5 matching bases. The germline V gene encodes CDR1 GTSNPN and CDR2 SVGIG (reference sequence). V was cut by 3 bases and J by 8 bases, with 19 bases left in between. The CDR3 contains 14 residues. This CDR3 reads CAWRGLRVFSEAFF. The CDR3 region has the DNA TGTGCCTGGAGGGGACTAAGGGTCTTTTCGGAAGCTTTCTTT.

This clonotype showed up many times. The genes are TRBV6-1 and TRBJ2-3, with 14 nucleotides matching TRBD2. Germline CDR1 is MNHNS and CDR2 is SASEGT. Unmatched junction bases numbered 10, after V lost 5 bases and J lost 3 bases. This CDR3 has 18 residues. This CDR3 reads CASSNRLGLAGGTDTQYF. CDR3 bases: TGTGCCAGCAGTAATCGACTCGGACTAGCGGGAGGTACAGATACGCAGTATTTT.